These 26 T cell receptor beta chains originate from one sample sequenced in a study of blood T cells in healthy people across ages. Combining a sample-barcoded 5' primer with a J-beta primer mix, a second PCR ran for roughly 7 to 12 cycles. One entry per CDR3 protein, called by TCRdb with MiXCR from the 5' RACE reads. The profile shows 800,000 to 1,000,000 distinct CDR3 sequences, approximately 49% of them singletons. Specimen: blood. The receptors come from a man aged 25-45 years in good health.

In this sample, this clonotype turned up a few times. The chain couples TRBV27 to TRBJ2-4; tentatively, D is TRBD2 (6 bases). Germline V gives CDR1 MNHEY, CDR2 SMNVEV (reference sequence). Trimming removed 3 bases from V and 6 bases from J, with 18 bases in between. CDR3 length equals 16 residues. For the CDR3, the DNA is TGTGCCAGCAGTTTTGTTAGCCAAAACGGGGGAAACATTCAGTACTTC. Protein product: CASSFVSQNGGNIQYF.

Many counts were recorded for this clonotype. One end of the junction is discordant with germline, which a read error may explain. V usage is TRBV7-2 and J usage is TRBJ1-1, with unresolved D. Germline CDR1 reads SGHTA; CDR2 reads FQGNSA. There are 13 residues in the CDR3. CDR3 amino acids: CASSWTGNTEAFF. CDR3 DNA sequence: TGCGCCAGCAGCTGGACCGGGAACACTGAAGCTTTCTTT.

The genes are TRBV4-3 and TRBJ1-2, with D tentatively TRBD1 (6 bases). CDR1 is LGHNA and CDR2 is YSLEER in the germline V gene. The CDR3 is 16 residues long. The V and J ends lost 1 base and 5 bases respectively, with 17 bases between them. The CDR3: CASSQGIRTDTYGYTF. The DNA of the CDR3 is TGCGCCAGCAGCCAAGGGATTCGGACAGATACTTATGGCTACACCTTC.

The chain joins TRBV28 to TRBJ2-5, with D possibly matching TRBD1 (5 bases). Germline V CDR1 and CDR2: MDHEN, SYDVKM. Trimming took off 7 bases at V and 4 bases at J, with 16 bases between the two ends. This CDR3 has 14 residues. CDR3 sequence reads: CASIEEGVRETQYF. CDR3 nucleotides: TGTGCCAGCATCGAAGAAGGGGTGCGAGAGACCCAGTACTTC.

The genes are TRBV9 and TRBJ2-1, with TRBD1 identical over 7 bases. V trimming: 3 bases; J trimming: 8 bases; junction bases outside the gene matches: 11. Per germline, CDR1 SGDLS and CDR2 YYNGEE. This CDR3 region has 15 residues. CDR3 in amino acids: CASSGPPTGLDEQFF. For the CDR3, the DNA is TGTGCCAGCAGCGGACCCCCGACAGGGCTGGATGAGCAGTTCTTC.

The chain has TRBV2 and TRBJ2-4; D may be TRBD2 (5 bases). Germline CDR1 and CDR2: SNHLY and FYNNEI. The CDR3 covers 13 residues. Trimming took off 3 bases at V and 13 bases at J, with 16 bases between the two ends. CDR3: CASSDAPLGEQYF. In DNA, the CDR3 is TGTGCCAGCAGTGATGCCCCCCTTGGGGAGCAGTACTTC.

V and J are TRBV20-1 and TRBJ2-1; 8 bases are a match to TRBD1. Germline V gene sequence: CDR1 DFQATT, CDR2 SNEGSKA (reference sequence). Germline trimming cut 3 bases from V and 2 bases from J; bases unmatched to any gene: 3. This CDR3 region has 14 residues. The CDR3 here is CSASQDRAYNEQFF. The CDR3 region has the DNA TGCAGTGCTAGTCAGGACAGGGCCTACAATGAGCAGTTCTTC.

The chain joins TRBV20-1 to TRBJ2-7, with D unresolved. This CDR3 region has 12 residues. V shed 6 bases and J shed 4 bases, with 13 bases lying between them. The germline gives CDR1 DFQATT, CDR2 SNEGSKA (reference sequence). CDR3 sequence (DNA): TGCAGTGCACGGATCAGGAAATACGAGCAGTACTTC. Amino acid sequence: CSARIRKYEQYF.

This clonotype appeared a few times. The chain employs TRBV6-2 or TRBV6-3 and TRBJ2-7, with TRBD1 matching over 7 bases. CDR1 MNHEY and CDR2 SVGEGT come from the germline V gene. The CDR3 runs 14 residues. J was trimmed by 2 bases and V by 6 bases; bases with no gene match: 7. CDR3 in DNA: TGTGCCAGCAGATCACAGGGGCAAACCTACGAGCAGTACTTC. This codes for CASRSQGQTYEQYF.

This clonotype was recorded a few times. The chain joins TRBV28 to TRBJ2-7; the match to TRBD2 covers 10 bases. Germline-derived CDR1 and CDR2 are MDHEN and SYDVKM. CDR3 size: 15 residues. With V trimmed by 7 bases and J by 2 bases, 8 bases remained unmatched. The CDR3 region is CASTLVAGGTYEQYF. CDR3 bases: TGTGCCAGCACCCTTGTAGCGGGGGGAACCTACGAGCAGTACTTC.

The CDR3 here is CASSEAIFRGYGYTF. The CDR3 region has the DNA TGTGCCAGCAGTGAAGCTATCTTTAGAGGCTATGGCTACACCTTC. This sequence joins TRBV6-1 and TRBJ1-2; no reliable D call. Deletions cut 0 bases from V and 4 bases from J, with 12 bases between. This CDR3 has 15 residues. Germline CDR1 and CDR2: MNHNS and SASEGT.

The chain links TRBV4-2 to TRBJ2-5; TRBD1 matches at 10 bases. The CDR3 is 15 residues long. The ends lost 4 bases at V and 3 bases at J; junction bases unmatched: 5. Germline V gene sequence: CDR1 LGHNA, CDR2 YNFKEQ. The CDR3 reads CASSPRTGGEETQYF. The CDR3 DNA reads TGTGCCAGCAGCCCTCGGACAGGGGGGGAAGAGACCCAGTACTTC.

The rearrangement joins TRBV24-1 to TRBJ2-1, with 7 nucleotides matching TRBD1. J was trimmed by 13 bases and V by 3 bases; bases with no gene match: 8. Germline V lookup: CDR1 KGHDR, CDR2 SFDVKD. The CDR3 has 13 residues. In DNA, the CDR3 is TGTGCCACCAGTGATGTTAAACAGGGGAACCAGTTCTTC. Encoded protein: CATSDVKQGNQFF.

The gene calls are TRBV20-1 and TRBJ2-3, with unresolved D. Germline values: CDR1 DFQATT, CDR2 SNEGSKA (reference sequence). CDR3 length: 13 amino acids. V lost 1 base and J lost 6, with 11 bases in between. This CDR3 reads CSARGLWADTQYF. CDR3 sequence (DNA): TGCAGTGCTAGAGGGCTATGGGCGGATACGCAGTATTTT.

The rearrangement joins TRBV28 to TRBJ2-1; D not certain. Trimming took 10 bases from V and 10 from J, leaving 20 bases between them. CDR1 is MDHEN and CDR2 is SYDVKM in the germline V gene. This CDR3 is 13 amino acids long. In nucleotides, the CDR3 is TGTGCCACCACTCACTCAGGCAACTACGAGCAGTTCTTC. It encodes CATTHSGNYEQFF.

The chain recombines TRBV20-1 with TRBJ1-2; possibly TRBD1 for D (5 bases). There are 15 residues in the CDR3. V lost 4 bases and J 7 bases, leaving 22 bases between the germline ends. Germline V gives CDR1 DFQATT, CDR2 SNEGSKA (reference sequence). The CDR3 DNA reads TGCAGTGCTAAGAGACAGCTGGGTGCTTTCGGTGGCTACACCTTC. It encodes CSAKRQLGAFGGYTF.

This clonotype was seen repeatedly, ten times or more. V gene TRBV10-3 combines with J gene TRBJ2-1; TRBD1 might be the D (7 bases). Germline assignment: CDR1 ENHRY and CDR2 SYGVKD. The CDR3 runs to 13 residues. Between the trimmed V and J ends, which lost 5 bases and 7 bases, there was a span of 12 bases. The CDR3 DNA follows: TGTGCCATCAGTCGCGGGACAGATAATGAGCAGTTCTTC. Encoded protein: CAISRGTDNEQFF.

The chain couples TRBV12-3 or TRBV12-4 to TRBJ2-7; 10 bases are a match to TRBD2. With V trimmed by 5 bases and J by 2 bases, 9 bases remained unmatched. The CDR3 has 16 amino acids. CDR3: CASSGMTSGFTYEQYF. As DNA, the CDR3 is TGTGCCAGCAGTGGCATGACTAGCGGGTTTACCTACGAGCAGTACTTC.

This clonotype occurred many times. The chain combines TRBV27 with TRBJ2-1; 8 bases fit TRBD2. This CDR3 spans 14 amino acids. With V trimmed by 7 bases and J by 2 bases, 4 bases remained unmatched. Germline V CDR1 and CDR2: MNHEY, SMNVEV (reference sequence). CDR3 sequence reads: CASTSGGPYNEQFF. CDR3 in DNA: TGTGCCAGCACCTCGGGGGGGCCCTACAATGAGCAGTTCTTC.

This clonotype was seen a single time. The V gene is TRBV28, the J gene TRBJ1-3; possible D gene TRBD1, 6 bases. The germline V gene has CDR1 MDHEN and CDR2 SYDVKM. V lost 6 bases to trimming and J lost 4 bases, with 13 bases between them. The CDR3 spans 14 residues. The CDR3 protein is CASSQQGLGNTIYF. For the CDR3, the DNA is TGTGCCAGCAGCCAACAGGGATTAGGAAACACCATATATTTT. Based on the CDR3 plus reference TRBV28 and TRBJ1-3, the full variable domain is DVKVTQSSRYLVKRTGEKVFLECVQDMDHENMFWYRQDPGLGLRLIYFSYDVKMKEKGDIPEGYSVSREKKERFSLILESASTNQTSMYLCASSQQGLGNTIYFGEGSWLTVV.

The chain recombines TRBV24-1 with TRBJ2-5; TRBD2 agrees at 7 bases. The CDR3 extends over 14 amino acids. The germline CDR1 and CDR2 sequences are KGHDR and SFDVKD. V lost 6 bases and J lost 2; bases outside the gene matches: 5. CDR3 bases: TGTGCCACCAGTCGGCGGGGACTACAAGAGACCCAGTACTTC. Its protein product is CATSRRGLQETQYF.

The chain recombines TRBV7-8 with TRBJ2-1, with D uncertain. The CDR3 extends over 11 amino acids. Per the germline V gene, CDR1 is SGHVS and CDR2 is FQNEAQ. The germline V and J ends were trimmed by 1 base and 12 bases, with 7 bases remaining between them. The CDR3 DNA is TGTGCCAGCAGCTTAGAAAAGGTGCAGTTCTTC. It translates to CASSLEKVQFF.

The V gene is TRBV6-1, the J gene TRBJ1-4; D remains ambiguous. V dropped 1 base and J dropped 8 bases, with 11 bases sitting between them. CDR3 length: 14 amino acids. CDR1 is MNHNS, CDR2 SASEGT, per germline. This CDR3 reads CASSEGLRREKLFF. Written as DNA, the CDR3 is TGTGCCAGCAGTGAAGGGCTCCGACGGGAAAAACTGTTTTTT.

The chain joins TRBV7-2 to TRBJ1-2; 7 bases are shared with TRBD1. This CDR3 has 14 residues. The junction had 9 bases not matched to a gene; V was cut back by 7 bases and J by 4 bases. CDR1 and CDR2 (germline): SGHTA, FQGNSA. For the CDR3, the DNA is TGTGCCAGCACCCTTGGAGGGGGCGGCTATGGCTACACCTTC. Its translation is CASTLGGGGYGYTF.

V gene TRBV25-1 combines with J gene TRBJ1-2, with 7 bases matching TRBD1. The ends lost 0 bases at V and 4 bases at J; junction bases unmatched: 5. Germline values: CDR1 MGHDK, CDR2 SYGVNS. The CDR3 extends over 15 amino acids. The CDR3 nucleotides read TGTGCCAGCAGTGAATACCGTGGGACAGCCTATGGCTACACCTTC. Its translation is CASSEYRGTAYGYTF.

The gene calls are TRBV20-1 and TRBJ2-1; the match to TRBD2 covers 10 bases. CDR1 and CDR2 (germline): DFQATT, SNEGSKA (reference sequence). The junction had 6 bases not matched to a gene; V was cut back by 8 bases and J by 5 bases. CDR3 size: 13 residues. CDR3 amino acids: CSPRTSGHNEQFF. DNA for the CDR3: TGCAGTCCAAGGACTAGCGGCCACAATGAGCAGTTCTTC.